This T cell receptor (beta chain) is from a study of T-cell reconstitution after alpha-beta-depleted transplantation in children. V dropped 6 bases and J dropped 9; count of bases not matched to a gene: 6. This CDR3 contains 12 residues. Germline V CDR1 and CDR2: DFQATT, SNEGSKA (reference sequence). With regard to this clonotype: Its antigen is unidentified.

For TCRbeta, the library was prepared with unique molecular identifiers. TCRdb independently ran MiXCR on the PCR reads; one entry per CDR3 protein. In the table there are approximately 500,000 distinct CDR3 sequences, around 27% of which are singletons. Broader study findings: One year post-transplant, T-cell counts and diversity were largely derived from T cells produced anew. The study reportedly traced alpha-beta T cells about two months after transplant to several hundred expanded graft clones.

The chain couples TRBV20-1 to TRBJ2-1; 9 bases align to TRBD2. The TCR sequence derives from a boy under two years old with Wiskott-Aldrich syndrome, due to receive a stem cell transplant. Source: PBMCs, taken before TCRalphabeta/CD19-depleted stem cell transplant. The CDR3 DNA reads TGCAGTGCCCCGGGGACTAGCATTGAGCAGTTCTTC. It yields the protein CSAPGTSIEQFF.